This TCR beta chain was captured in a study of T-cell reconstitution after alpha-beta-depleted transplantation in children. Preparing the TCRbeta library involved the use of unique molecular identifiers. TCRdb re-called the PCR reads through MiXCR, storing one row per CDR3 protein. The repertoire consists of nearly 20,000 distinct CDR3 sequences, with around 13% occurring once and the leading ten covering approximately 40%. This CDR3 is built from 13 residues. Trimming shortened V by 2 bases and J by 2 bases, and 6 bases separated the two germline ends. Germline V lookup: CDR1 PRHDT, CDR2 FYEKMQ (reference sequence). The study, taken as a whole, reports: After one year, T-cell counts and TCRbeta diversity mostly came from new T cells. As was reported, about two months after transplant, alpha-beta T cells came from several hundred expanded graft clones. Certain patients had high TCRbeta diversity at day 60, and it came from recipient T cells and thymic progenitors that survived.

This clonotype was detected many times. Its antigen is still unknown. This rearrangement joins TRBV13 to TRBJ2-5; D gene unclear. The material was PBMCs, mostly from graft donor cells, obtained 60 days after TCRalphabeta/CD19-depleted stem cell transplant. This clonotype was obtained from a female patient aged 2-15 years who had a stem cell transplant for congenital amegakaryocytic thrombocytopenia, so the T cells may come from the graft donor. The CDR3 protein is CASSLNPQETQYF. The CDR3 DNA reads as TGTGCCAGCAGCTTAAACCCTCAAGAGACCCAGTACTTC.